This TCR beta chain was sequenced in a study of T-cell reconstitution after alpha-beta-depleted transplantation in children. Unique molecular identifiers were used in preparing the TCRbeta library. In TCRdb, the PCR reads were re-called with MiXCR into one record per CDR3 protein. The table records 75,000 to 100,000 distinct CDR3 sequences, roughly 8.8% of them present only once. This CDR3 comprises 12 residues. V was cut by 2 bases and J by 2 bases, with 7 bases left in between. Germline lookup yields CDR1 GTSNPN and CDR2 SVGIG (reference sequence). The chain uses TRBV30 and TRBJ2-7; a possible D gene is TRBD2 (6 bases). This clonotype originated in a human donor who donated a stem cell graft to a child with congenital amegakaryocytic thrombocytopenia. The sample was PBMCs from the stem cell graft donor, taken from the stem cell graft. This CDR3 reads CAWSRLAYEQYF. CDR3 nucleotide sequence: TGTGCCTGGAGTAGACTAGCCTACGAGCAGTACTTC.